This T cell receptor (beta chain) comes out of a study of blood T cell repertoires in COVID-19. Study overall: The United States, Italy and Spain provided the acute and convalescent COVID-19 samples.

V dropped 5 bases and J dropped 6 bases, with 7 bases sitting between them. The CDR3 covers 12 residues. Measured with immunoSEQ multiplex PCR; TCRdb has only the in-frame clones, and not every one. This sample has roughly 380,000 clones, with approximately 90% found just once. The sequence was obtained from a woman between 55 and 75 years old with COVID-19, enrolled during active disease. The sample taken for sequencing was peripheral blood. The chain employs TRBV12-3 or TRBV12-4 and TRBJ2-2; D gene uncertain. DNA of the CDR3: TGTGCCAGCAGTCCATTTTCCGGGGAGCTGTTTTTT. Amino acid sequence: CASSPFSGELFF.